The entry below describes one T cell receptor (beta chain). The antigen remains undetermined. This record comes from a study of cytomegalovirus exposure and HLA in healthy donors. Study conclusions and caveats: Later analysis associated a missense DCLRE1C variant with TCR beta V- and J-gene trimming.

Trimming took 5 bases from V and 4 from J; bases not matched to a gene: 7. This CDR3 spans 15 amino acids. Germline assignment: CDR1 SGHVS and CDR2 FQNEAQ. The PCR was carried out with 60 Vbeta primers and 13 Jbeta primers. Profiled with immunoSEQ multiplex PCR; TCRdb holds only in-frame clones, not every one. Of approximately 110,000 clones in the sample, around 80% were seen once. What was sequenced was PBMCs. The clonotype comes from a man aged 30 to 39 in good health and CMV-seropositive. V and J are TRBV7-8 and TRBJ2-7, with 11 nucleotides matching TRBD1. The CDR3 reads CASSERTGGPYEQYF. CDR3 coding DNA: TGTGCCAGCAGCGAACGGACAGGGGGCCCGTACGAGCAGTACTTC. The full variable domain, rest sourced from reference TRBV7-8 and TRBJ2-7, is GAGVSQSPRYKVAKRGQDVALRCDPISGHVSLFWYQQALGQGPEFLTYFQNEAQLDKSGLPSDRFFAERPEGSVSTLKIQRTQQEDSAVYLCASSERTGGPYEQYFGPGTRLTVT.